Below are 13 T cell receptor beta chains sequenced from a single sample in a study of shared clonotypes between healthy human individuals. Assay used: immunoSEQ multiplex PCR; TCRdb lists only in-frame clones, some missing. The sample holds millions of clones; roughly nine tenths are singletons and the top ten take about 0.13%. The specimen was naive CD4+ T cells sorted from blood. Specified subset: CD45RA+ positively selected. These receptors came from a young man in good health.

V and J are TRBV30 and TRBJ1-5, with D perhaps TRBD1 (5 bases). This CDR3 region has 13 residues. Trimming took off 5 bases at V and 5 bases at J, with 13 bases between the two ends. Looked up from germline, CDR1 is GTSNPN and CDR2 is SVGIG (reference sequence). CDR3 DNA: TGTGCCTGGTCCAGGGTTCCCGATCAGCCCCAGCATTTT. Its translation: CAWSRVPDQPQHF.

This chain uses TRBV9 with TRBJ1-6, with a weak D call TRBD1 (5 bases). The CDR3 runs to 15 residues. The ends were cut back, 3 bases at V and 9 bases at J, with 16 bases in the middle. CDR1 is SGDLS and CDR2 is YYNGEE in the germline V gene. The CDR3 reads CASSGDNSGSSPLHF. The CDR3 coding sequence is TGTGCCAGCAGCGGAGACAATTCAGGGAGTTCACCCCTCCACTTT.

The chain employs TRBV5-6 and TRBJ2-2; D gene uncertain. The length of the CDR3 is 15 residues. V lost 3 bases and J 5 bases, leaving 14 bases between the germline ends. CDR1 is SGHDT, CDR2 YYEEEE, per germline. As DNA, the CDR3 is TGTGCCAGCAGCTCGCTAGGAATAGGGACCGGGGAGCTGTTTTTT. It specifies CASSSLGIGTGELFF. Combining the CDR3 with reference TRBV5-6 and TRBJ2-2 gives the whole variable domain DAGVTQSPTHLIKTRGQQVTLRCSPKSGHDTVSWYQQALGQGPQFIFQYYEEEERQRGNFPDRFSGHQFPNYSSELNVNALLLGDSALYLCASSSLGIGTGELFFGEGSRLTVL.

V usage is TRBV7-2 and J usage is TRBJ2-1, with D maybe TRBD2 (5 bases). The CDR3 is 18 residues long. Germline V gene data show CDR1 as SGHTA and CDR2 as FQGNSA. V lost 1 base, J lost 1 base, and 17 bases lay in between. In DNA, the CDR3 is TGTGCCAGCAGCTTAGGGCTTTGGGAGAGGCAATCCTACAATGAGCAGTTCTTC. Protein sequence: CASSLGLWERQSYNEQFF.

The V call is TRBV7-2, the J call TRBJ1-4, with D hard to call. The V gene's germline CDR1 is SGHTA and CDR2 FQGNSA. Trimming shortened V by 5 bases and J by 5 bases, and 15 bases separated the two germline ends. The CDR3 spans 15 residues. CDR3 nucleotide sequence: TGTGCCAGCAGCCCAGGAGCAGGCTGGAATGAAAAACTGTTTTTT. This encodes CASSPGAGWNEKLFF. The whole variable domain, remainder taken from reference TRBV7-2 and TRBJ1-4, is GAGVSQSPSNKVTEKGKDVELRCDPISGHTALYWYRQSLGQGLEFLIYFQGNSAPDKSGLPSDRFSAERTGGSVSTLTIQRTQQEDSAVYLCASSPGAGWNEKLFFGSGTQLSVL.

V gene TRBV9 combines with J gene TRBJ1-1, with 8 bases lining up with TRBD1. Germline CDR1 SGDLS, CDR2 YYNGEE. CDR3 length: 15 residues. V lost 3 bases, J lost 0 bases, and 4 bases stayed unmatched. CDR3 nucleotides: TGTGCCAGCAGCGCTGGACAGGGAATGAACACTGAAGCTTTCTTT. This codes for CASSAGQGMNTEAFF.

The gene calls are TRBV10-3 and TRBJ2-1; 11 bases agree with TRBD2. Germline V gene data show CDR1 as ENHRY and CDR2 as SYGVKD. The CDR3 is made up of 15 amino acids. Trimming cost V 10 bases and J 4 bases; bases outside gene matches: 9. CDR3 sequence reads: CATNTGTSGYNEQFF. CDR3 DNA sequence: TGTGCCACCAACACCGGGACTAGCGGTTACAATGAGCAGTTCTTC.

The CDR3 loop reads CASSISGTPRETQYF. The CDR3 DNA sequence: TGCGCCAGCAGCATATCCGGGACTCCGCGGGAGACCCAGTACTTC. J is TRBJ2-5 and V is TRBV5-1; D might be TRBD2 (6 bases). The V end lost 4 bases, the J end lost 5 bases, and 18 bases lay between the germline ends. The CDR3 sequence is 15 residues long. Germline CDR1 SGHRS, CDR2 YFSETQ.

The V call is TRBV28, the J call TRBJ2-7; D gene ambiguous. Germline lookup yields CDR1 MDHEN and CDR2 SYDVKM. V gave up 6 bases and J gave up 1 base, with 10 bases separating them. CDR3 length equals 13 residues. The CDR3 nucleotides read TGTGCCAGCAGGAGAGAGGATTCCTACGAGCAGTACTTC. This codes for CASRREDSYEQYF.

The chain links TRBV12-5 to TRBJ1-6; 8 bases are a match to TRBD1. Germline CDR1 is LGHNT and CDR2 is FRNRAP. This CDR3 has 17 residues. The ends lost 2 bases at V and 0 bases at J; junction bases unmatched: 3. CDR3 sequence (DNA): TGTGCTAGTGGTTTGAGGACAGGGAGCTCCTATAATTCACCCCTCCACTTT. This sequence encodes CASGLRTGSSYNSPLHF.

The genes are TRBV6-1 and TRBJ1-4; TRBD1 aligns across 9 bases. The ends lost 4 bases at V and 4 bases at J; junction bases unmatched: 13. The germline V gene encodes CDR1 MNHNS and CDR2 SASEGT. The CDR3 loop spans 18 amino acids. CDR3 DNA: TGTGCCAGCAGTGGATACCGGGACAGGGCGGGCCGTAATGAAAAACTGTTTTTT. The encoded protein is CASSGYRDRAGRNEKLFF.

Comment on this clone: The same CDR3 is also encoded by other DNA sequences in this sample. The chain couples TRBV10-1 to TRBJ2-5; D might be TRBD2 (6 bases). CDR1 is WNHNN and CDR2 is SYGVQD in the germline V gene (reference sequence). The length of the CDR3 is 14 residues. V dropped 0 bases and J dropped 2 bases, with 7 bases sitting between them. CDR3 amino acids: CASSESAGQETQYF. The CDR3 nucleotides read TGCGCCAGCAGTGAGTCGGCGGGGCAAGAGACCCAGTACTTC.

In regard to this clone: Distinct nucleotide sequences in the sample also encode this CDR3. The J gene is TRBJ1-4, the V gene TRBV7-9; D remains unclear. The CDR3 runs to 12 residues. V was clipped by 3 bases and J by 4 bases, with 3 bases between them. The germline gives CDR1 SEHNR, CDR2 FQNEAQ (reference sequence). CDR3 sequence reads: CASSFLNEKLFF. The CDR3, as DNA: TGTGCCAGCAGCTTTCTTAATGAAAAACTGTTTTTT.